This T cell receptor (beta chain) was identified during a study of esophageal squamous cell carcinoma under preoperative chemotherapy. Study observations and caveats: After chemotherapy, TCR diversity rose significantly in peripheral T cells but not in tumor-infiltrating lymphocytes.

Comments on this clonotype: Its cognate antigen is unknown.

Described time point: before preoperative PTX-NDP chemotherapy. TCRdb reprocessed the PCR reads via MiXCR and lists one record per CDR3 protein. Of roughly 13,000 distinct CDR3 sequences in the sample, around 50% were seen once. In germline, CDR1 is MNHNS, CDR2 SASEGT. This CDR3 comprises 15 residues. The V and J genes are TRBV6-1 and TRBJ2-1; 8 bases map to TRBD1. The J call is in doubt because the DNA end fits TRBJ2-7 better. The sample was acquired from a patient given preoperative chemotherapy. This clonotype was sampled from a human donor with esophageal squamous cell carcinoma. The donor label of this sample is uncertain. In nucleotides, the CDR3 is TGTGCCAGCAGTGTCGTGGACAGGGTCTACAATGAGCAGTACTTC. Translated: CASSVVDRVYNEQYF.